This T cell receptor beta chain originates from a study of blood T cell repertoires in COVID-19. Study details: Spain, Italy and the United States supplied samples that represented acute and convalescent COVID-19.

Cohorts were based on clinical histories the participants reported. Original processing notes: Cell counts per sample came from amplifying reference gene primers. Profiled with immunoSEQ multiplex PCR; TCRdb holds only in-frame clones, not every one. Clone size and the V and J calls come from that table; the DNA yielded D and trimming. This sample has about 270,000 clones, with 75% to 90% found just once. Deletions cut 7 bases from V and 3 bases from J, with 13 bases between. This CDR3 has 12 residues. CDR1 and CDR2 from the germline V gene are SQVTM and ANQGSEA. The TCR was taken from a woman younger than 45 with acute COVID-19. J is TRBJ2-7 and V is TRBV29-1; TRBD1 might be the D (6 bases). Sequences were obtained from PBMCs or T cells enriched from blood (not recorded which). The CDR3 DNA sequence: TGCAGCGCAACTCAACAGGGCTACGAGCAGTACTTC. Residues: CSATQQGYEQYF.